This T cell receptor beta chain was captured by sequencing in a study of cytomegalovirus exposure and HLA in healthy donors (dated by TCRdb to 2016 to 2017). Background for the entire study: According to an earlier analysis of 587 of the donors, some 170 million T cells yielded roughly 100 million unique TCR beta sequences and about 300 Gb of sequence data. An early release covering some 640 HLA-typed donors comprised about 310 gigabases of sequencing data and roughly 85 million unique TCR sequences. Among the approximately 420 genotyped donors, 81% belonged to the genetic ancestry cluster associated with self-reported Caucasian donors. The study was designed to test whether signatures of past pathogen exposure could be identified by cataloging public T cell receptors. The T cell repertoires of 670 or so subjects were profiled by immunosequencing and related to cytomegalovirus serostatus. A separate validation cohort of approximately 130 different subjects was used in addition to the 666-subject first cohort. To predict cytomegalovirus infection status, the study brought together high-throughput TCR immunosequencing, statistical association of individual TCRs with disease status, and machine learning. In a later analysis, previously published TCR beta repertoires from roughly 710 donors were re-analyzed and high-resolution HLA genotyping was added so that TCR occurrence patterns could be studied. The later analysis used no new phenotypic data to find candidate immune exposures, relying instead on TCR beta sequences and their occurrence across donors. To decide whether each TCR beta V gene segment behaved as functional or pseudogenic, an earlier analysis of 587 of the donors relied on high-throughput TCR beta sequencing. Donor age, sex, ethnicity and CMV serostatus were compiled together with the repertoire data. Genome-wide SNP genotypes for about 55% of the 666 donors were used in a later genetic analysis, which treated that subset as a discovery cohort. Every discovery cohort repertoire had been produced on one sequencing platform. HLA typing covered class I and class II loci at four-digit resolution. The number of donors typed differed by locus, with roughly 620-640 for A, B, C, DRB1 and DQB1, roughly 520 for DQA1, over 600 for DPA1, and around 460 for DPB1. Roughly five DR-DQ haplotypes were handled as single units for association and clustering, since linkage in the cohort was strong. Among about 400 genotyped donors of the cohort, an average of roughly 230,000 unique TCR beta nucleotide sequences was sequenced per donor, of which 15% to 20% were non-productive.

Overall results and qualifications from the work: Strong co-occurrence of HLA alleles, especially DR and DQ, made assigning TCR associations to individual alleles difficult. In both the original and validation cohorts, the classifier was reported to diagnose cytomegalovirus status with high specificity and sensitivity. Because the 87-base-pair reads could not distinguish some IMGT-functional V segments, including TRBV6-2 and TRBV6-3, those segments were excluded. The cohort was sequenced for TCR beta chains only, and without alpha or paired-chain data the features that could be detected were limited. A further reported finding was that TCR beta sequences accurately predicted the HLA-A and HLA-B alleles for most subjects in the first cohort. HLA typing was unavailable for some donors at each locus, so association tests used only the typed subset. A group of highly shared sequence variants was considered likely to be a technical artifact of the sequencing pipeline. In a later analysis, HLA-associated TCR beta chains showed more clonal expansion and lower generation probabilities than non-associated chains that were equally common. Most TCR sequences were seen in very few donors, while some public TCRs were found in many individuals. The study listed approximately 150 TCR beta chains as associated with cytomegalovirus. Presence/absence analyses assumed roughly uniform sequencing depth across donors, an assumption that may not hold. In a later analysis, several top co-occurrence clusters were reported to appear linked to parvovirus B19, influenza, CMV and Epstein-Barr virus. In an earlier analysis of several hundred of the donors, most TCR beta V segments were observed in productive rearrangements about 90% or about 30% of the time, broadly matching IMGT annotations. A few of the identified cytomegalovirus-associated TCR beta chains were confirmed in vitro to be specific for cytomegalovirus antigens. A later analysis associated about 18,000 TCR beta sequences with specific HLA alleles at a false discovery rate of 0.05. Linkage disequilibrium might explain the correlated functional status among segregating V segments, but an unknown experimental factor could not be ruled out. In a later analysis, most CMV-associated TCR beta chains were found to appear HLA-restricted, with HLA associations seemingly driven largely by CMV exposure. Immune exposure information for the cohort was limited to CMV serostatus. In a later analysis, TCR association rates were found to vary across HLA loci, with the most associated TCRs seen for DRB1 alleles and the fewest for HLA-C alleles. A later genetic analysis associated a missense DCLRE1C variant with V-gene and J-gene trimming of TCR beta chains, and an independent cohort replicated the association. According to a later genetic analysis, donors in an Asian-associated ancestry cluster had fewer N-insertions in productive TCRs than the roughly 660-donor mean. Over 15 rarely observed V segments, including chromosome 9 orphons, were excluded from the earlier analysis of almost 600 of the donors because counts were too low. It was suggested by the authors that the approach could potentially be generalized to other disease states and immunological phenotypes.

The germline V gene supplies CDR1 SQVTM and CDR2 ANQGSEA. CDR3 length: 11 amino acids, cysteine to phenylalanine. The DNA shown is the 33-base CDR3, in frame from base 1. V drops 4 bases and J drops 5 bases, leaving 6 bases in between. The cohort was made up of about 610 healthy bone marrow donors. At the time of sampling, all cohort members were nominally healthy, though unrecorded immune exposures were likely present. The donor was CMV seropositive and was included in the group of approximately 310 seropositive cohort members. Each donor provided a peripheral blood sample, and peripheral blood mononuclear cells were used for TCR beta sequencing. Genomic DNA was extracted from the blood cell samples with the Qiagen DNeasy Blood Extraction Kit. The receptor library was made with the immunoSEQ multiplex PCR assay. A mixture of 60 forward primers for TCR Vbeta segments and 13 reverse primers for TCR Jbeta segments was used in the multiplex PCR. The CDR3 region of rearranged TCR beta genes was amplified from genomic DNA by a multiplex PCR assay. Amplified TCR beta libraries were sequenced as 87-base-pair reads on the Illumina HiSeq System. The authors processed their data as follows. A later analysis tallied approximately 87 million unique TCR beta chains across the approximately 670 repertoires, and approximately 11 million of those chains were shared by two or more donors. A nearest-neighbor algorithm error-corrected the raw reads and collapsed the reads into unique sequences, merging closely related sequences to remove PCR and sequencing errors. CDR3 sequences were aligned to IMGT reference sequences to assign V, D and J gene segments. For a sequence to be retained, a match of at least six nucleotides to both a V gene segment and a J gene segment was required. A rearrangement was called productive if the CDR3 had no stop codons and remained in frame with V and J, and every other rearrangement was called non-productive. CDR3 was defined by IMGT convention, running from the second conserved V-encoded cysteine to the conserved J-encoded phenylalanine. Sequences without an unambiguous match to a single V gene segment were excluded from the earlier analysis of 500 to 700 of the donors. In an earlier analysis of 587 of the donors, V segments were called functional above 56.7% productive rearrangements and were called segregating when the between-donor standard deviation exceeded 5%. A statistical classification framework was built to diagnose cytomegalovirus status from the catalog of TCR beta chain sequences. In a later analysis, V and J genes were assigned by comparing TCR nucleotide sequences against IMGT/GENE-DB human TR gene sequences. A later analysis assigned CDR3 sequences and most-parsimonious VDJ recombination scenarios with the TCRdist pipeline. In a later analysis, each TCR beta chain was defined by its CDR3 amino acid sequence together with its V-gene family, and reads without a unique V-gene family were excluded. In a later analysis, fewer than 600 highly shared, low-generation-probability nucleotide sequences were removed to address suspected cross-contamination and a sequencing artifact. In a later analysis, a clonal expansion index was calculated for each public chain from normalized within-repertoire ranks of inferred template counts. In a later analysis, generation probabilities were computed using a VDJ recombination model fitted to out-of-frame rearrangements, and the results were checked against IGoR. In a later analysis, TCR-TCR, TCR-HLA and TCR-CMV co-occurrence was scored with hypergeometric tests, and a repertoire-size bias correction was applied to TCR pairs. False discovery rates were estimated in a later analysis by permuting HLA or CMV assignments 20 times. A later analysis grouped co-occurring TCRs with DBSCAN, adding TCRdist sequence similarity when clustering within HLA-allele-positive subsets. Co-occurrence clustering excluded repertoires with fewer than 30,000 or more than 120,000 public chains, plus five with anomalous nucleotide sharing. TCRdb stores this immuneACCESS table with in-frame sequences only. Part of the clones is absent; in the studies checked, under half of the shortfall reflects unresolved V genes, and no reason is known for the rest. D and trimming were read from the DNA, whereas the V and J calls and clone size are those reported in that table. Recorded for this sample are 150,000 to 200,000 clones; more than 65% of them occurred a single time. The ten largest make up about 9.1% of the sample.

In this sample, this clone turned up a few times. Its antigen is currently not known. Per-nucleotide qualities are absent, and no much larger clonotype sits a single base away. The rearranged chain carries TRBV29-1 and TRBJ2-1; 5 matching bases give a weak D call of TRBD1. Sequenced: PBMCs. This TCR derives from a man younger than 35 in good health and CMV-seropositive. The CDR3 reads as follows: CSVGGDNEQFF. The DNA is TGCAGCGTTGGGGGCGACAATGAGCAGTTCTTC.